This TCR beta chain was sequenced in a study of T cell changes during pregnancy in multiple sclerosis. The data were produced by immunoSEQ multiplex PCR, yet TCRdb's version contains in-frame clones alone and is incomplete. The sample holds fewer than 65,000 clones, 91% seen once. The clonotype was recovered from a female donor in good health, enrolled as a control in a pregnancy study. Here the sequenced sample was peripheral blood, taken after pregnancy.

The CDR3 spells CASSIGRDSLYEQYF. CDR3 in DNA: TGTGCCAGTAGTATAGGCCGGGACAGCCTCTACGAGCAGTACTTC. The chain carries TRBV19 and TRBJ2-7, with 7 bases fitting TRBD1. CDR1 is LNHDA, CDR2 SQIVND, per germline (reference sequence). V was pared by 1 base and J by 3 bases, with 6 bases of the junction left unmatched. The CDR3 is made up of 15 amino acids.